The 2 T cell receptor beta chains given below trace back to one sample, sequenced in a study of cytomegalovirus exposure and HLA in healthy donors. Profiling relied on immunoSEQ multiplex PCR, and the TCRdb table lists in-frame clones only, not all of them. The sample lists approximately 140,000 clones; 86% were seen once. The sequenced sample consisted of PBMCs. The receptor set was obtained from a young man in good health and CMV-seronegative.

This clone was found many times. This sequence joins TRBV7-9 and TRBJ2-4, with D possibly TRBD1 on 6 matching bases. The CDR3 has 14 residues. V lost 2 bases and J lost 1, with 6 bases in between. The germline CDR1 and CDR2 sequences are SEHNR and FQNEAQ (reference sequence). CDR3 sequence reads: CASSLQGAKNIQYF. The CDR3 DNA reads TGTGCCAGCAGCTTACAGGGGGCCAAAAACATTCAGTACTTC.

The chain has TRBV4-1 and TRBJ1-4; TRBD1 might be the D (6 bases). The CDR3 is 15 residues long. Germline-derived CDR1 and CDR2 are MGHRA and YSYEKL. The V end was cut by 6 bases, the J end by 7 bases, with 18 bases between. Here the CDR3 reads CASRLRGAFGEKLFF. The CDR3 coding sequence is TGCGCCAGCAGGTTACGGGGGGCGTTCGGTGAAAAACTGTTTTTT.